The T cell receptor beta chain described here comes from a study of type 1 regulatory T cells. The wider study: T-allo10 is an in vitro-generated, Tr1-enriched CD4 T cell product specific for alloantigen.

Graft donor-derived T-allo10 cells were described as host-alloantigen-specific, anergic, and alloantigen-specifically suppressive. CDR3 size: 14 residues. Germline loops: CDR1 SGHTA, CDR2 FQGNSA. TCRdb processed the reads anew with MiXCR; each CDR3 protein has one entry. The top ten clones hold 6% to 9% of a sample with around 62,000 distinct CDR3 sequences, around 57% of them seen once. Turning to this clonotype: Its antigen is unidentified. A read error may account for a junction end that differs from germline.

Sequences were obtained from cultured T cells, either the whole culture or a sorted T cell fraction (not recorded which). This sample's subset: Tr1-enriched cell product generated in vitro against host alloantigens. The chain joins TRBV7-2 to TRBJ2-1; D may be TRBD1 (5 bases). This TCR was recovered from a human donor in good health. CDR3 sequence: CANSLRTTYNEQFF. DNA for the CDR3: TGTGCCAACAGCTTACGGACAACCTACAATGAGCAGTTCTTC.